This TCR beta chain emerged from a study of T cell responses to AZD1222 COVID-19 vaccine. Overall study findings and caveats: Clonal diversity may have been underestimated in mostly white British donors.

This CDR3 has 13 residues. Between the trimmed V and J ends, which lost 5 bases and 4 bases, there was a span of 11 bases. Germline loops: CDR1 SEHNR, CDR2 FQNEAQ (reference sequence). Concerning this clone: As yet, its antigen is unknown.

Sequencing was performed with immunoSEQ multiplex PCR; in TCRdb, only in-frame clones are kept and a portion is missing. The sample includes 100,000 to 150,000 clones, approximately 85% of them seen just once. The sequences come from peripheral blood, collected 28 days after the second AZD1222 dose. V and J are TRBV7-9 and TRBJ1-2, with D possibly being TRBD1 (5 bases). The sequence came from an adult who received the AZD1222 COVID-19 vaccine. The CDR3 DNA reads as TGTGCCAGCAGCCCGGGGGTAGTCTATGGCTACACCTTC. This codes for CASSPGVVYGYTF.